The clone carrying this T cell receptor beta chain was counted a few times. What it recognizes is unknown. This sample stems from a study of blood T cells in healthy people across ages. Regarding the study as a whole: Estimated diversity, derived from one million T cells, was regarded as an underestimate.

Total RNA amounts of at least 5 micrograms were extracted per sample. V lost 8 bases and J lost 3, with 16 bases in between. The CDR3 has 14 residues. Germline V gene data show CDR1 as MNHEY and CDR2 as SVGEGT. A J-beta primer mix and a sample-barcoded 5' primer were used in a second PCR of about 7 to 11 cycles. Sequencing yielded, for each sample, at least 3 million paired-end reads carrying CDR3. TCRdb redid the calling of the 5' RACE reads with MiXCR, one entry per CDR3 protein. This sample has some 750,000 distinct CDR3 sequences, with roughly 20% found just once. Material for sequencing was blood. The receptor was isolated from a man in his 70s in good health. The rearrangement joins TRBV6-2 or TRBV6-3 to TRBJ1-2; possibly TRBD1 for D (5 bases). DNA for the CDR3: TGTGCCAGCCAAGGGGTCCTCTACTACTATGGCTACACCTTC. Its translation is CASQGVLYYYGYTF.